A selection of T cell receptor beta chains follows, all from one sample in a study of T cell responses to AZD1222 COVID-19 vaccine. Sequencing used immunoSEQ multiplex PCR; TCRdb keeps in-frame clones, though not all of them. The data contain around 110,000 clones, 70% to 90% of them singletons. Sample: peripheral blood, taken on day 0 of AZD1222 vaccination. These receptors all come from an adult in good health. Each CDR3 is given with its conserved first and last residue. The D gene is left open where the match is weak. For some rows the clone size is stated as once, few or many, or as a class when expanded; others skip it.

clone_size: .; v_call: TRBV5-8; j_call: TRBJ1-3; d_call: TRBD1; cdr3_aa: CASSTGDRVGNTIYF; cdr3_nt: TGTGCCAGCAGCACGGGTGACAGGGTTGGAAACACCATATATTTT
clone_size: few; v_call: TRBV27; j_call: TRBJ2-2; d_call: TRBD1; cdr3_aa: CASNKGQGITTGELFF; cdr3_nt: TGTGCCAGCAATAAAGGACAGGGGATTACGACCGGGGAGCTGTTTTTT
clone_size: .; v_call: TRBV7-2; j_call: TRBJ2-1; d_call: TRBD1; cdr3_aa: CASSVTRDRGSFF; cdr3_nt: TGTGCCAGCAGCGTAACCCGGGACAGGGGTTCGTTCTTC
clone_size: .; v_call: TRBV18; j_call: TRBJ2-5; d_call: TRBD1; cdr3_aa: CASSPQRGQETQYF; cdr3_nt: TGTGCCAGCTCACCCCAGAGGGGGCAGGAGACCCAGTACTTC
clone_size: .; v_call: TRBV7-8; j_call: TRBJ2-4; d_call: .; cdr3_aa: CASSPGYGGSPKNIQYF; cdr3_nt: TGTGCCAGCAGCCCGGGGTACGGGGGAAGCCCCAAAAACATTCAGTACTTC
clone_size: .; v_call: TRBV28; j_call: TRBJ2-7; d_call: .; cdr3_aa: CASSLSPSYEQYF; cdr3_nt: TGTGCCAGCAGTTTATCACCCTCCTACGAGCAGTACTTC
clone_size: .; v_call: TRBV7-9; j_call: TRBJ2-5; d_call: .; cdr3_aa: CASSPETGKTQYF; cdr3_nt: TGTGCCAGCAGCCCCGAGACCGGGAAGACCCAGTACTTC
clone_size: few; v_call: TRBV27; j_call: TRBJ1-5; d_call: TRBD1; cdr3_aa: CASSPDTGGIQPQHF; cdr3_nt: TGTGCCAGCAGCCCCGATACAGGGGGCATTCAGCCCCAGCATTTT
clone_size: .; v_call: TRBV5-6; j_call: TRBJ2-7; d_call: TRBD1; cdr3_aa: CASSRGTGNSYEQYF; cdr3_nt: TGTGCCAGCAGCAGGGGGACAGGGAACTCCTACGAGCAGTACTTC
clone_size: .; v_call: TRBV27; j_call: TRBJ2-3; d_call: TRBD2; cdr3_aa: CASSSRLASTDTQYF; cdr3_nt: TGTGCCAGCAGTTCCCGACTAGCGAGCACAGATACGCAGTATTTT
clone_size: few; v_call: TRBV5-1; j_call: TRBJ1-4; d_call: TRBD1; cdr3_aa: CASRTGGGEKLFF; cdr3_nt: TGCGCCAGCAGAACAGGGGGTGGTGAAAAACTGTTTTTT
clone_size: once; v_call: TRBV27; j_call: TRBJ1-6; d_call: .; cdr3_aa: CASSPRSLTPLHF; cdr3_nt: TGTGCCAGCAGTCCCCGGTCCCTGACGCCCCTCCACTTT
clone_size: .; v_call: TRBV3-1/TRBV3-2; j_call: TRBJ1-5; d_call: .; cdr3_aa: CASSQGLAGSNQPQHF; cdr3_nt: TGTGCCAGCAGCCAAGGTTTGGCGGGTAGCAATCAGCCCCAGCATTTT
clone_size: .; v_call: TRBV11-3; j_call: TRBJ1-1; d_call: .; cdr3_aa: CASSSGVNTEAFF; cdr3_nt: TGTGCCAGCAGCTCAGGGGTGAACACTGAAGCTTTCTTT
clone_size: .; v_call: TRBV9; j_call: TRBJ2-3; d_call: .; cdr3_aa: CASSERVDTQYF; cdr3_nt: TGTGCCAGCAGCGAGCGTGTGGATACGCAGTATTTT
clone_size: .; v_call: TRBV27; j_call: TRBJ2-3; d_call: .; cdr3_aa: CASSASSISSTDTQYF; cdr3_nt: TGTGCCAGCAGTGCCTCTTCCATTTCGTCCACAGATACGCAGTATTTT
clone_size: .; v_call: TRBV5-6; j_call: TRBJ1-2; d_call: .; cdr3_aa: CASSWGRKTNYGYTF; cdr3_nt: TGTGCCAGCAGCTGGGGCAGGAAAACTAACTATGGCTACACCTTC
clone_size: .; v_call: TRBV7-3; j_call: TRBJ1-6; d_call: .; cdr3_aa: CASSSYNSPLHF; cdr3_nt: TGTGCCAGCAGTTCCTATAATTCACCCCTCCACTTT
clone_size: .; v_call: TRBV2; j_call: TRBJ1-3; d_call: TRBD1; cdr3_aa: CASSATGVSGNTIYF; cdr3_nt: TGTGCCAGCAGCGCGACAGGGGTCTCTGGAAACACCATATATTTT
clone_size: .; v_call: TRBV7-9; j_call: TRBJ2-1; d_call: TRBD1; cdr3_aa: CASRQGSVNGEQFF; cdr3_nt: TGTGCCAGCAGACAGGGGTCGGTTAACGGTGAGCAGTTCTTC
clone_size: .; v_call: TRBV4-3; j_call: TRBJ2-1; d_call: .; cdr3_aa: CASSTGNEQFF; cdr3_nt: TGCGCCAGCAGCACAGGGAATGAGCAGTTCTTC
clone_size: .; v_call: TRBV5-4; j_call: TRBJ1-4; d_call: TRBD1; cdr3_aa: CASSRTGATNEKLFF; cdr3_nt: TGTGCCAGCAGCCGGACAGGGGCAACTAATGAAAAACTGTTTTTT
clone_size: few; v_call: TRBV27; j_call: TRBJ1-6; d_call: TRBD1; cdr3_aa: CASSIWRAQGAQPNSPLHF; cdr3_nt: TGTGCCAGCAGTATTTGGAGGGCGCAGGGGGCACAGCCTAATTCACCCCTCCACTTT
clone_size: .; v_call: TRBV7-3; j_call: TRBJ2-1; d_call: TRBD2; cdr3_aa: CASSTLAGGPNEQFF; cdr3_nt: TGTGCCAGCAGCACGCTAGCGGGGGGGCCCAATGAGCAGTTCTTC
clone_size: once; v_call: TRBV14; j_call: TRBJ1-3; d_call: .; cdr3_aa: CASSQDPRISGNTIYF; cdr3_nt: TGTGCCAGCAGCCAAGATCCCCGGATCTCTGGAAACACCATATATTTT
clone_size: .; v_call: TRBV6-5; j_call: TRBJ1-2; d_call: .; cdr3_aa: CASRFRVDGYTF; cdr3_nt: TGTGCCAGCAGATTCCGGGTGGATGGCTACACCTTC
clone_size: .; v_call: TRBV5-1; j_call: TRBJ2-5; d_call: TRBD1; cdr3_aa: CASSLGTGIATQYF; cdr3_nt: TGCGCCAGCAGCTTGGGGACAGGGATCGCGACCCAGTACTTC
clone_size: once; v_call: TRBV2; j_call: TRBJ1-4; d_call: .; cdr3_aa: CASSEALATTTNEKLFF; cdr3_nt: TGTGCCAGCAGTGAAGCTCTCGCGACGACAACTAATGAAAAACTGTTTTTT
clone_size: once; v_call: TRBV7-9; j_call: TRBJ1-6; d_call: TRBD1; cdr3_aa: CASSLLTTRDRDSSPLHF; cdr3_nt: TGTGCCAGCAGCTTACTAACAACTCGGGACAGGGATAGTTCACCCCTCCACTTT
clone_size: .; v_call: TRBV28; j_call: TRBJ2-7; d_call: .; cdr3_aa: CASTVNYEQYF; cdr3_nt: TGTGCCAGCACAGTAAACTACGAGCAGTACTTC
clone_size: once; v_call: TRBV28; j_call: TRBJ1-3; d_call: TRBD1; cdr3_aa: CASRTTGTVGNTIYF; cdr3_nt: TGTGCCAGCAGGACTACTGGGACAGTTGGAAACACCATATATTTT
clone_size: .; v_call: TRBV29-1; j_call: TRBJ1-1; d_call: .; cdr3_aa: CSVAGQNTEAFF; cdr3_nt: TGCAGCGTAGCGGGACAGAACACTGAAGCTTTCTTT
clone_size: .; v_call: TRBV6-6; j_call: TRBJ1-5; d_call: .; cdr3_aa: CASSYRGANSNQPQHF; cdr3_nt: TGTGCCAGCAGTTACCGGGGAGCTAATAGCAATCAGCCCCAGCATTTT
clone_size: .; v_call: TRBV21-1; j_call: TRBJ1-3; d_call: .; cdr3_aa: CASSSPRGAGEVYSGNTIYF; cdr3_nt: TGTGCCAGCAGCTCCCCTCGTGGGGCAGGGGAGGTGTACTCTGGAAACACCATATATTTT
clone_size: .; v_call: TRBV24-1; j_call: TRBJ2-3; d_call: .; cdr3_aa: CATSDARQTNTQYF; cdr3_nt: TGTGCCACCAGTGATGCCAGACAGACAAATACGCAGTATTTT
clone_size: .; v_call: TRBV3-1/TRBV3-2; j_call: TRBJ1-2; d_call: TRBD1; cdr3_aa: CASSLGTAVRYGYTF; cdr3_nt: TGTGCCAGCAGCCTCGGGACAGCCGTGAGATATGGCTACACCTTC
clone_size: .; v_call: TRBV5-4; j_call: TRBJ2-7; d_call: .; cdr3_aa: CASSPGQGGIYEQYF; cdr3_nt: TGTGCCAGCAGCCCCGGACAGGGAGGGATCTACGAGCAGTACTTC
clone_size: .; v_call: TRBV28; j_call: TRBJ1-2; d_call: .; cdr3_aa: CASTPGRLRTF; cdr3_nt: TGTGCCAGCACCCCAGGAAGGCTCCGCACCTTC
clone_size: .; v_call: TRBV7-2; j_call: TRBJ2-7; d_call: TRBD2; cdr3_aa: CATTSGGASGPSYEQYF; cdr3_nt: TGTGCCACCACTAGCGGGGGAGCTAGTGGTCCCTCCTACGAGCAGTACTTC
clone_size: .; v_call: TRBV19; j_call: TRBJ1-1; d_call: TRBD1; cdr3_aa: CASSSTVMGTGQGTEAFF; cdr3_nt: TGTGCCAGTAGTAGCACTGTTATGGGGACAGGGCAGGGCACTGAAGCTTTCTTT
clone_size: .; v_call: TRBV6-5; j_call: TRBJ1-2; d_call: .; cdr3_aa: CASSYPGPGGESYTF; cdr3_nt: TGTGCCAGCAGTTACCCTGGGCCGGGGGGAGAAAGCTACACCTTC
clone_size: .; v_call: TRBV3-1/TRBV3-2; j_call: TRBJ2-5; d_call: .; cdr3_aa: CASSQGTSPFFQETQYF; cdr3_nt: TGTGCCAGCAGCCAAGGTACTAGCCCATTCTTCCAAGAGACCCAGTACTTC
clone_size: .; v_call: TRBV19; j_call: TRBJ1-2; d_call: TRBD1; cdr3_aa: CASSIWTGGLSHYGYTF; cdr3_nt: TGTGCCAGTAGTATTTGGACAGGGGGTCTCTCTCACTATGGCTACACCTTC
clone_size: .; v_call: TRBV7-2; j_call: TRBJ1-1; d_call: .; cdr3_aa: CASSLAGINTEAFF; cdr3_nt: TGTGCCAGCAGCTTAGCCGGGATCAACACTGAAGCTTTCTTT
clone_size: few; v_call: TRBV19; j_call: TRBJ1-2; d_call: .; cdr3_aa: CASGSPPGAKGYTF; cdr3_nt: TGTGCCAGCGGAAGCCCCCCGGGTGCGAAAGGCTACACCTTC